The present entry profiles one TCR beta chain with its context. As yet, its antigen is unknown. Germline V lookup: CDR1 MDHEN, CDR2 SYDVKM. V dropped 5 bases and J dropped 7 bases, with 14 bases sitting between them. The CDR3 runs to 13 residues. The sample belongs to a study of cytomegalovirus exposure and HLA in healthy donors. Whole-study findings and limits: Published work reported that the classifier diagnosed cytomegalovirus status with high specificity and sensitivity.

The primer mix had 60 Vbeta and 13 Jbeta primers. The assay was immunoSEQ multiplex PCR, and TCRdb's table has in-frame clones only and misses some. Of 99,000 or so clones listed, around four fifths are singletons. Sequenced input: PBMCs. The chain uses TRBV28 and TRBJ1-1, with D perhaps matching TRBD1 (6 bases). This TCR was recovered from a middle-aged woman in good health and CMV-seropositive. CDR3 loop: CASSAWDNLEAFF. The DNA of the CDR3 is TGTGCCAGCAGTGCGTGGGACAACCTTGAAGCTTTCTTT.